The 4 T cell receptor beta chains presented below share a single source sample, sequenced in a study of Ad26.COV2.S vaccination and SARS-CoV-2 variants. TCRdb keeps only in-frame clones here, not all; method: immunoSEQ multiplex PCR. The data contain 300,000 to 350,000 clones, 70% to 90% of them singletons. Treatment denoted: about 20 received Ad26.COV2.S at low or high dose, single or two shots; 5 received placebo; per-sample allocation not given. Sampling was done on day 63 after the first vaccine or placebo injection. The input for sequencing was peripheral blood, taken in a trial of Ad26.COV2.S vaccine versus placebo. The receptor source for this set is a person aged 18-65 years who received the Ad26.COV2.S COVID-19 vaccine or a placebo.

The chain joins TRBV19 to TRBJ2-3; D remains unclear. V shed 6 bases and J shed 2 bases, with 15 bases lying between them. Germline V gene sequence: CDR1 LNHDA, CDR2 SQIVND (reference sequence). The CDR3 is made up of 15 amino acids. The DNA for the CDR3 is TGTGCCAGTAGGTCTCAGGCTAGGTCCACAGATACGCAGTATTTT. Translating gives CASRSQARSTDTQYF.

This clone was counted only a few times. This chain uses TRBV5-6 with TRBJ1-1, with D unclear. Per germline, CDR1 SGHDT and CDR2 YYEEEE. V was clipped by 4 bases and J by 0 bases, with 7 bases between them. The CDR3 spans 13 residues. The CDR3 spells CASSLGLNTEAFF. CDR3 nucleotides: TGTGCCAGCAGCCTCGGTCTGAACACTGAAGCTTTCTTT.

The chain employs TRBV6-5 and TRBJ2-5; tentative D call: TRBD1 (5 bases). V was trimmed by 1 base and J by 4 bases, leaving 10 bases between them. CDR1 and CDR2 from the germline V gene are MNHEY and SVGAGI. The CDR3 covers 14 residues. CDR3: CASSYYAGIETQYF. CDR3 in DNA: TGTGCCAGCAGTTACTACGCAGGGATAGAGACCCAGTACTTC.

The chain is built from TRBV4-1 and TRBJ2-3; 8 bases agree with TRBD2. V lost 2 bases and J lost 2; bases outside the gene matches: 6. Germline-derived CDR1 and CDR2 are MGHRA and YSYEKL. This CDR3 comprises 16 residues. CDR3 coding DNA: TGCGCCAGCAGCCAATACGCCGGGGGGGACACAGATACGCAGTATTTT. The encoded protein is CASSQYAGGDTDTQYF.